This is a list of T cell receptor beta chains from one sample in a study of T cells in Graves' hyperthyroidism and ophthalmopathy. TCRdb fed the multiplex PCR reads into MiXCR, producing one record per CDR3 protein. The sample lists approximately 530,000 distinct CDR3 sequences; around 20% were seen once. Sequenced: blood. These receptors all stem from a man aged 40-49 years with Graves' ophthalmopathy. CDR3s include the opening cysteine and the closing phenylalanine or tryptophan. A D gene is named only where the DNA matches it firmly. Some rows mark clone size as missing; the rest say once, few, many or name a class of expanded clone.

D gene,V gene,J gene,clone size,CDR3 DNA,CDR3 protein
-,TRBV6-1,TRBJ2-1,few,TGCGCCAGCAGTGAGAGCGGACGGAACAATGAGCAGTTCTTC,CASSESGRNNEQFF
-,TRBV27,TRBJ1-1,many,TGTGCCAGCAGTTTATGGGGCAGGAACACTGAAGCTTTCTTT,CASSLWGRNTEAFF
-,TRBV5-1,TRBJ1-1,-,TGCGCCAGCAGCTTAATGACGGGGGGCACTGAAGCTTTCTTT,CASSLMTGGTEAFF
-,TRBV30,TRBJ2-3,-,TGTGCCTGCACAGGGAGCACAGATACGCAGTATTTT,CACTGSTDTQYF
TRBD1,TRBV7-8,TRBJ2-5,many,TGTGCCAGCAGCTCGCGACAGGGAATACAAGAGACCCAGTACTTC,CASSSRQGIQETQYF
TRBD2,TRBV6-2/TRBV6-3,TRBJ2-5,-,TGTGCCAGCAGCCAGGGCGGGAGGCCCCAAGAGACCCAGTACTTC,CASSQGGRPQETQYF
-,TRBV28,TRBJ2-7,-,TGTGCCAGCAGTTCAATAGGACGTATGGTCTACGAGCAGTACTTC,CASSSIGRMVYEQYF
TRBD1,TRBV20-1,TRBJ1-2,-,TGCAGTGCTCAATCCGGGACAGACTATGGCTACACCTTC,CSAQSGTDYGYTF
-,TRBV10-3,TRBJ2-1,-,TGTGCCGGCTTCTCCACCCCGGGACATAACAATGAGCAGTTCTTC,CAGFSTPGHNNEQFF
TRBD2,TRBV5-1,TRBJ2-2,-,TGCGCCAGCAGCTTCCACCTAGCGGGGTTTACCGGGGAGCTGTTTTTT,CASSFHLAGFTGELFF
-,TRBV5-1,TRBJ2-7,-,TGCGCCAGCAGCTCCCTTACCCCAGGTGGGGTCGAGCAGTACTTC,CASSSLTPGGVEQYF
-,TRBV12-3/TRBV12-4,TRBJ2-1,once,TGTGCCAGCAATAAGCGGCCCTGGAATGAGCAGTTCTTC,CASNKRPWNEQFF
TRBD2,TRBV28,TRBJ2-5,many,TGTGCCAGCAGCCCCTCCCTTATAGCGGGAGGTCTTCAAGAGACCCAGTACTTC,CASSPSLIAGGLQETQYF
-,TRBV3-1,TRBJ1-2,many,TGTGCCAGCAGCCAAGTTCGAGTCGGTGGCTACACCTTC,CASSQVRVGGYTF
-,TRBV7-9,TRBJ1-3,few,TGTGCCAGCAGCGAATCCCATCCGGGGGCCTCTGGAAACACCATATATTTT,CASSESHPGASGNTIYF
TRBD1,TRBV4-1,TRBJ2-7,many,TGCGCCAGCAGCCCCACTCAGGGGGCGGACGGCGAGCAGTACTTC,CASSPTQGADGEQYF
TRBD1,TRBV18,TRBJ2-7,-,TGTGCCAGCTCACCACCGCTTAGTGAACAGGGGACGATCTACGAGCAGTACTTC,CASSPPLSEQGTIYEQYF
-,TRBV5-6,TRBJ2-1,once,TGTGCCAGCAGCTTGGTCGGGGCCGGGGGCAATGAGCAGTTCTTC,CASSLVGAGGNEQFF
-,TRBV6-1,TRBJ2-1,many,TGTGCCAGCAGTGCTTGGGGCTTCTCCTACAATGAGCAGTTCTTC,CASSAWGFSYNEQFF
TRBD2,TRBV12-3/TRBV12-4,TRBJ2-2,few,TGTGCCAGCAGTCAGCCGGGACTAGCGGAGCGGGTCACCGGGGAGCTGTTTTTT,CASSQPGLAERVTGELFF
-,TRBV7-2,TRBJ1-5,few,TGTGCCAGCAGCTTGCTCCTGGACAGAGGCCAGCCCCAGCATTTT,CASSLLLDRGQPQHF
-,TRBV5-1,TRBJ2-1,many,TGCGCCAGCAGCTTCAAGCTCAATGAGCAGTTCTTC,CASSFKLNEQFF
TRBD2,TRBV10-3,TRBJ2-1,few,TGTGCCATCAGTGAGTCAGGGAGGGCCACGGTCAATGAGCAGTTCTTC,CAISESGRATVNEQFF
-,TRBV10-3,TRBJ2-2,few,TGTGCCATCAGTGAGTCGATCGGTATTAACACCGGGGAGCTGTTTTTT,CAISESIGINTGELFF
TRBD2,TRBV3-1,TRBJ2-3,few,TGTGCCAGCAGCCAAAGAGCGGGAGCTACAGATACGCAGTATTTT,CASSQRAGATDTQYF
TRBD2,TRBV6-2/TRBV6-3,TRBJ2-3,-,TGTGCCAGCAGTTCGACTAGCGGGAGGGCAGGGCAGTATTTT,CASSSTSGRAGQYF
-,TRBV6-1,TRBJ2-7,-,TGTGCCAGCAGTTCCCAAAGTCGGTTCCACGAGCAGTACTTC,CASSSQSRFHEQYF
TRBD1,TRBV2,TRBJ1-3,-,TGTGCCAGCAAAGGGACAGGGGCTGGAAACACCATATATTTT,CASKGTGAGNTIYF
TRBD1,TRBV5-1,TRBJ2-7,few,TGCGCCAGCAGCCCGGGGGTCGTCGGGACAGGGGTTCACGAGCAGTACTTC,CASSPGVVGTGVHEQYF
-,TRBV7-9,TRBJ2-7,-,TGTGCCAGCAGTCGCCCCAAGTTCGGTTACGAGCAGTACTTC,CASSRPKFGYEQYF
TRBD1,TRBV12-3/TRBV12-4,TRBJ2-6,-,TGTGCCAGCATTCACCAGGGGGCTGGGGCCAACGTCCTGACTTTC,CASIHQGAGANVLTF
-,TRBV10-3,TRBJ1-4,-,TGTGCCATCAGTGCCGGGGAGGAAAAACTGTTTTTT,CAISAGEEKLFF
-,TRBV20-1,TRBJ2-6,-,TGCAGTGCTTCCCGGACAGATTTGGCGAACGTCCTGACTTTC,CSASRTDLANVLTF
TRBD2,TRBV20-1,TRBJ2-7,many,TGCAGTGCTAGGGCGGGGGATGACTACGAGCAGTACTTC,CSARAGDDYEQYF
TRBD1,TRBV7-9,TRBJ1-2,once,TGTGCCAGCAGCCAACAGGGGATGGAGGGCTACACCTTC,CASSQQGMEGYTF
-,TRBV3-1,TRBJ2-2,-,TGTGCCAGCAGCCCCTATTTCGGGGAGCTGTTTTTT,CASSPYFGELFF
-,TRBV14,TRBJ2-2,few,TGTGCCAGCAGCCAAGTCGAAGGCATCACCGGGGAGCTGTTTTTT,CASSQVEGITGELFF
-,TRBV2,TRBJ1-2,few,TGTGCCAGCAGTGAAACAGGGTTTAGCCATGGCTACACCTTC,CASSETGFSHGYTF
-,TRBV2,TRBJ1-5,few,TGTGCCAGCAGTGTGGGTATCAGTCAGCATTTT,CASSVGISQHF
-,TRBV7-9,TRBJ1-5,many,TGTGCCAGCAGCTTAGATGGTGCGCATCAGCCCCAGCATTTT,CASSLDGAHQPQHF
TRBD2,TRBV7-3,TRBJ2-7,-,TGTGCCAGCAGCCTCACCGGGGGGGCTATTTACGAGCAGTACTTC,CASSLTGGAIYEQYF
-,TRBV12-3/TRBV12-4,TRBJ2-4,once,TGTGCCAGCAGTTCGGAACAAAAAAACATTCAGTACTTC,CASSSEQKNIQYF
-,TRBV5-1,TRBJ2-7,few,TGCGCCAGCAGCTTGGGACCGACGTCCTACGAGCAGTACTTC,CASSLGPTSYEQYF
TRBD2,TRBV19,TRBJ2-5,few,TGTGCCAGTAGTTCCGCTGGGAGCGGGGGGGTCCAAGAGACCCAGTACTTC,CASSSAGSGGVQETQYF
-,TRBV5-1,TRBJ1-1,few,TGCGCCAGCAGCTTCGGAAGGACAGACGGTGAAGCTTTCTTT,CASSFGRTDGEAFF
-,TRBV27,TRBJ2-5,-,TGTGCCAGCAGGGGGGTTGTAGGAGAGACCCAGTACTTC,CASRGVVGETQYF
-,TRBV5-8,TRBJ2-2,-,TGTGCCAGCAGCCTGGCAGACAGGACGAACACCGGGGAGCTGTTTTTT,CASSLADRTNTGELFF
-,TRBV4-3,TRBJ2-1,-,TGCGCCAGCAGCCCCCAGAGCTCCTACAATGAGCAGTTCTTC,CASSPQSSYNEQFF
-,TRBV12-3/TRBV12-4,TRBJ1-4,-,TGTGCCAGCAGTTTATCACAGGAAGGAAAACTGTTTTTT,CASSLSQEGKLFF
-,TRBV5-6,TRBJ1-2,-,TGTGCCAGCAGCTTGGGTGTAGGGGGGCTTGGCGGTGGCTACACCTTC,CASSLGVGGLGGGYTF
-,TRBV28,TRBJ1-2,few,TGTGCCAGCAGGGGCTCGAGTGGCTACACCTTC,CASRGSSGYTF
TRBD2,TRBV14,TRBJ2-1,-,TGTGCCAGCAGCCAAGAATATCGGACTAGCGGGACAAACAATGAGCAGTTCTTC,CASSQEYRTSGTNNEQFF
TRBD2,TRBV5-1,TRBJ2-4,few,TGCGCCAGCAGCTTGGCGCTAGCGGGGGGAATCGGAAACATTCAGTACTTC,CASSLALAGGIGNIQYF
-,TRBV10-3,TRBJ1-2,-,TGTACCATCAGTGATGGCGGGTATGGCTACACCTTC,CTISDGGYGYTF
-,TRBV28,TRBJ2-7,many,TGTGCCAGCAGTTTGATTGCAGGGGACTACGAGCAGTACTTC,CASSLIAGDYEQYF
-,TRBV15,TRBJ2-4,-,TGTGCCACCAGCAGAGGGGGGTCCTTAGCCAAAAACATTCAGTACTTC,CATSRGGSLAKNIQYF
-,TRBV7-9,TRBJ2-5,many,TGTGCCAGCAGCTTAGAGACCCAGACCCAGTACTTC,CASSLETQTQYF